What follows are 15 T cell receptor beta chains derived from one specimen sequenced in a study of human T cells and chemical hapten exposure. Stated time point: pre-sensitization, week 0. Regarding treatment: therapeutic diphenylcyclopropenone sensitization with weekly scalp DPC. One entry per CDR3 protein, called by TCRdb with MiXCR from the RACE reads. The repertoire includes tens of thousands of distinct CDR3 sequences, 9.6% of them detected once, and around 3.6% sits in the top ten. The specimen comprised whole blood, sampled in connection with sensitization to the hapten diphenylcyclopropenone (DPC). These receptors originate from a woman in her forties with alopecia areata. Some clones in this sample may be carry-over from other donors' samples.

About this clonotype itself: One end of the junction fails to match germline, which may point to a read error. The chain uses TRBV29-1 and TRBJ2-2; D could derive from TRBD1 or TRBD2 (5 bases each). Germline V gives CDR1 SQVTM, CDR2 ANQGSEA. The CDR3 sequence is 13 residues long. CDR3: CSVVGSDTGELSF. As DNA, the CDR3 is TGCAGCGTTGTAGGGTCGGACACCGGGGAGCTGTCTTTT.

This clonotype has more than one count but fewer than ten. The chain recombines TRBV28 with TRBJ2-7; D unresolved. The V gene's germline CDR1 is MDHEN and CDR2 SYDVKM. The CDR3 is made up of 15 amino acids. Trimming removed 7 bases at V and 0 bases at J, with 16 bases between. The CDR3 DNA is TGTGCCAGCACCTCCCGACCGGGTTTCTCCTACGAGCAGTACTTC. Translated: CASTSRPGFSYEQYF.

This clonotype was seen more than once but under ten times. This chain connects TRBV6-5 to TRBJ2-7; D unclear. CDR1 and CDR2 from the germline V gene are MNHEY and SVGAGI. V lost 0 bases, J lost 6 bases, and 18 bases lay in between. The CDR3 is made up of 16 amino acids. CDR3 sequence (DNA): TGTGCCAGCAGTTACTCCCCAGACACCGCTCAGGCCGAGCAGTACTTC. This encodes CASSYSPDTAQAEQYF.

The gene calls are TRBV13 and TRBJ2-2; D is perhaps TRBD1 (5 bases). Trimming removed 5 bases from V and 1 base from J, with 14 bases in between. The CDR3 totals 16 residues. Germline CDR1 PRHDT, CDR2 FYEKMQ (reference sequence). DNA of the CDR3: TGTGCCAGCAGCCGGTCCTCCAGGGTGAACACCGGGGAGCTGTTTTTT. Protein product: CASSRSSRVNTGELFF.

This clonotype came up many times. V and J are TRBV6-5 and TRBJ1-3; weak D call: TRBD1 (6 bases). Trimming took off 2 bases at V and 0 bases at J, with 26 bases between the two ends. The CDR3 has 21 residues. The germline gives CDR1 MNHEY, CDR2 SVGAGI. For the CDR3, the DNA is TGTGCCAGCAGTTACGACGGGGGGCTTGCGCGACCTGCACACTCTGGAAACACCATATATTTT. Translated: CASSYDGGLARPAHSGNTIYF.

This clonotype was detected a few times. J is TRBJ2-3 and V is TRBV7-2; D unclear. The CDR3 sequence is 15 residues long. Germline CDR1 and CDR2: SGHTA and FQGNSA. Trimming took off 4 bases at V and 3 bases at J, with 14 bases between the two ends. DNA for the CDR3: TGTGCCAGCAGCTCTTACCCCCCAAATACAGATACGCAGTATTTT. It is translated as CASSSYPPNTDTQYF.

This clonotype was detected a few times. The chain couples TRBV27 to TRBJ1-2; D gene uncertain. The CDR3 is 13 amino acids. Trimming left V 4 bases short and J 8 bases short, with 14 bases between. From germline, CDR1 is MNHEY and CDR2 SMNVEV (reference sequence). CDR3 sequence: CASSYKGVSGYTF. CDR3 DNA: TGTGCCAGCAGTTACAAGGGTGTCTCCGGCTACACCTTC.

This clonotype was observed a handful of times. V gene TRBV19 combines with J gene TRBJ1-2, with D possibly being TRBD1 (5 bases). This CDR3 region has 16 residues. Deletions cut 0 bases from V and 5 bases from J, with 16 bases between. Germline V CDR1 and CDR2: LNHDA, SQIVND (reference sequence). The CDR3 reads CASSIEKRGYGYGYTF. The CDR3 bases are TGTGCCAGTAGTATAGAAAAAAGGGGCTACGGGTATGGCTACACCTTC.

This clonotype was detected ten times or more. The chain has TRBV27 and TRBJ2-4; D possibly corresponds to TRBD1 (5 bases). CDR1 and CDR2 from the germline V gene are MNHEY and SMNVEV (reference sequence). Between the trimmed V and J ends, which lost 6 bases and 2 bases, there was a span of 14 bases. This CDR3 comprises 15 residues. DNA of the CDR3: TGTGCCAGCAGCTCGACAGAAGTGACCAAAAACATTCAGTACTTC. Its protein product is CASSSTEVTKNIQYF.

This clonotype was counted many times. This chain uses TRBV3-1 with TRBJ1-2, with 7 bases that match TRBD1. With 4 bases clipped from V and 8 bases from J, the junction kept 4 bases outside the gene matches. Germline V gene lookup returns CDR1 LGHDT and CDR2 YNNKEL (reference sequence). The CDR3 contains 12 residues. The CDR3 DNA reads as TGTGCCAGCAGCCCGACAGGGCTAGGCTACACCTTC. Translated, it gives CASSPTGLGYTF.

This clonotype was seen more than once but under ten times. CDR3 nucleotide sequence: TGCGCCAGCAGCTTGTTACCAGGGCGGGGTGAAGCTTTCTTT. Amino acid sequence: CASSLLPGRGEAFF. The chain couples TRBV5-1 to TRBJ1-1, with D perhaps matching TRBD1 (5 bases). The V end lost 1 base, the J end lost 7 bases, and 14 bases lay between the germline ends. The germline V gene encodes CDR1 SGHRS and CDR2 YFSETQ. The CDR3 totals 14 residues.

This clonotype has at least ten counts. The chain is built from TRBV4-1 and TRBJ2-3; 8 positions agree with TRBD2. This CDR3 contains 17 residues. Germline V gives CDR1 MGHRA, CDR2 YSYEKL. V shed 6 bases and J 1 base; nucleotides not matched to a gene: 12. The CDR3 sequence is CASRQRGFSERTDTQYF. Written as DNA, the CDR3 is TGCGCCAGCAGGCAGCGGGGGTTCTCTGAACGCACAGATACGCAGTATTTT.

The chain joins TRBV19 to TRBJ2-1; a possible D gene is TRBD1 (7 bases). Germline V gene data show CDR1 as LNHDA and CDR2 as SQIVND (reference sequence). Deletions cut 3 bases from V and 7 bases from J, with 10 bases between. The CDR3 sequence is 13 residues long. The CDR3 DNA reads TGTGCCAGTAGTATTCAGGGGGGAAATGAGCAGTTCTTC. Encoded protein: CASSIQGGNEQFF.

Ten or more counts support this clonotype. This chain links TRBV11-2 with TRBJ2-7; 8 nucleotides match TRBD1. The CDR3 sequence is 15 residues long. Germline trimming cut 3 bases from V and 4 bases from J; bases unmatched to any gene: 8. Per germline, CDR1 SGHAT and CDR2 FQNNGV. CDR3 in DNA: TGTGCCAGCAGCTTTTCCGACACAGGGGGGTACGAGCAGTACTTC. This encodes CASSFSDTGGYEQYF. The full variable domain, in which reference TRBV11-2 and TRBJ2-7 provide the parts outside the CDR3, is EAGVAQSPRYKIIEKRQSVAFWCNPISGHATLYWYQQILGQGPKLLIQFQNNGVVDDSQLPKDRFSAERLKGVDSTLKIQPAKLEDSAVYLCASSFSDTGGYEQYFGPGTRLTVT.

This clonotype was detected only a few times. CDR3 sequence (DNA): TGTGCCAGTAGTATAGATCTATCGAGGGGAAGCAGTGCGAGCAATCAGCCCCAGCATTTT. Encoded protein: CASSIDLSRGSSASNQPQHF. The chain joins TRBV19 to TRBJ1-5, with a possible D match to TRBD1 (5 bases). Trimming removed 0 bases from V and 1 base from J, with 22 bases in between. The V gene's germline CDR1 is LNHDA and CDR2 SQIVND (reference sequence). The CDR3 contains 20 residues.